A selection of T cell receptor beta chains follows, all from one sample in a study of graft-versus-host responses after intestinal transplantation. Here immunoSEQ multiplex PCR was the method, and the copy in TCRdb shows in-frame clones only, minus some. Of approximately 90,000 clones in the sample, around 89% were seen once. For these receptors, no antigen is known. The specimen comprised unstimulated CD4+ T cells sorted from spleen or lymph node cells, sampled before transplant. These receptors were taken from a human donor who was the organ donor for an intestinal transplant. Each CDR3 is given with its conserved first and last residue.

cdr3_length v_call cdr3_aa
14 TRBV5-4 CAATRGTSTDTQYF
15 TRBV6-1 CASSDTGVSEYEQYF
16 TRBV18 CASSRGLAGGTYEQYF
19 TRBV18 CASSPIIGQGNSGANVLTF
13 TRBV10-3 CAISEWQQYEQYF
15 TRBV5-1 CASSLGLADSYEQYF
15 TRBV6-4 CASRSGPRRVETQYF
14 TRBV7-7 CASSFRQGSNEQFF
15 TRBV5-1 CASSLGAGEGQPQHF
14 TRBV10-3 CAISGVQGSYEQYF
15 TRBV11-2 CASSLGTMGRETQYF
14 TRBV5-5 CASSLAGSTDTQYF
17 TRBV7-6 CASSPGLAGGGTDTQYF
15 TRBV9 CASSARQGASHGYTF
13 TRBV7-3 CASSPTGVGGYTF
14 TRBV7-9 CASSFAGVSTEAFF
14 TRBV5-1 CASRGDFLQETQYF
16 TRBV29-1 CSVEAVGGRVSDTQYF
16 TRBV19 CASSSGRWRIPAEQYF
12 TRBV6-6 CASSYSQDTQYF
16 TRBV5-5 CASSSHTSGVEDTQYF
15 TRBV5-6 CASSLNPPGSYGYTF
13 TRBV27 CASSGGSTDTQYF
14 TRBV5-1 CASSLEQGAETQYF
12 TRBV5-1 CASSFRGTEQFF
16 TRBV4-2 CASSQAWVSDTDTQYF
15 TRBV4-1 CASSQVGGRRFEAFF
14 TRBV5-6 CASSFTGVIYEQYF
13 TRBV28 CASRSAGPSEQYF
14 TRBV2 CASSYTGTSGGKYF
11 TRBV11-2 CASSAYNEQFF
15 TRBV2 CASSEVGGERNEQFF
15 TRBV9 CASSPREGKGYEQYF
13 TRBV11-3 CASSLRSTDTQYF
12 TRBV6-5 CASSTGSTEAFF
13 TRBV11-1 CASSFAGYSPLHF
15 TRBV30 CAWSDNTAIVQPQHF
12 TRBV7-3 CASSSSSYEQYF
18 TRBV9 CASSARASGSRGQETQYF
15 TRBV6-1 CASSEHTGGVDGYTF
13 TRBV6-1 CAGRDRGIRGYTF
14 TRBV6-5 CASRVLASYNEQFF
18 TRBV11-3 CASSTGDGQDPPFYGYTF
14 TRBV18 CASSPIYSGYEQYF
18 TRBV7-2 CASSRRTSGRAGQETQYF
15 TRBV13 CASSYRQANSYEQYF
15 TRBV5-5 CASSLRDFTVHEQYF
15 TRBV5-5 CASRVQGAPGNTIYF
12 TRBV30 CAWSRQGVEAFF
21 TRBV18 CASSPVGQGIRSSLWEYGYTF
14 TRBV5-8 CASSLGSSHNEQFF
18 TRBV7-3 CASSPKGLAGAVGETQYF
14 TRBV5-6 CASSLAGGGKTQYF
14 TRBV7-6 CASSPRTAPGELFF
18 TRBV5-4 CASSLVAGGGGDTGELFF
16 TRBV18 CASSPPARGSPETQYF
13 TRBV7-9 CASSLSRGQPQHF
12 TRBV5-4 CASSFPQGRAFF
14 TRBV5-4 CASSLAGGTDTQYF
14 TRBV27 CASSSHGQDYGYTF